This TCR beta chain was found in a study of blood T cell repertoires in COVID-19. Here immunoSEQ multiplex PCR was the method, and the copy in TCRdb shows in-frame clones only, minus some. The data hold some 320,000 clones, with roughly 90% observed a single time. V trimming: 1 base; J trimming: 2 bases; junction bases outside the gene matches: 5. CDR1 is ENHRY, CDR2 SYGVKD, per germline. The CDR3 contains 16 residues. Participant ages covered roughly 18 to 89 years across about 25 US areas. Two negative PCRs, clearance, or symptom resolution characterized the recovered Cohort 3 donors. The sequence was collected from a man between 60 and 70 years old who had recovered from COVID-19. The sequencing sample was made of PBMCs or T cells enriched from blood (not recorded which). The V call is TRBV10-3, the J call TRBJ2-5; 9 positions match TRBD2. The CDR3 is CAISEWAGGTQETQYF. The DNA for the CDR3 is TGTGCCATCAGTGAGTGGGCGGGAGGGACACAAGAGACCCAGTACTTC.